This TCR beta chain was documented in a study of CD8 T cells in ankylosing spondylitis. General study points: Fewer than 10 highly homologous variants made up a TCR beta motif that seemed to typify ankylosing spondylitis blood.

A word on this clonotype: Its antigen is currently unknown.

TCRdb processed the 5' RACE reads anew with MiXCR; each CDR3 protein has one entry. The sample lists approximately 300,000 distinct CDR3 sequences; less than 10% were seen once. The CDR3 contains 13 residues. The V gene end was trimmed by 0 bases and the J gene end by 12 bases; junction bases not matched to a gene: 6. Germline V gene sequence: CDR1 SQVTM, CDR2 ANQGSEA. Sample: blood, either unsorted or a sorted T cell fraction (not recorded which). V is TRBV29-1 and J is TRBJ1-2, with 11 bases that match TRBD1. This sequence was found in a male donor with ankylosing spondylitis. The CDR3 spells CSVEDHRDRGDTF. The CDR3 DNA follows: TGCAGCGTTGAAGATCACCGGGACAGGGGGGACACCTTC.